This T cell receptor (beta chain) stems from a study of blood T cell repertoires in COVID-19. Across the study: Sites in the United States, Italy and Spain provided acute and convalescent COVID-19 samples. Sources were T cells, B-cell-depleted T cells, or PBMCs; the material itself was cDNA or gDNA.

The CDR3 spans 15 residues. Germline V gene data show CDR1 as SNHLY and CDR2 as FYNNEI. Unmatched junction bases numbered 8, after V lost 7 bases and J lost 7 bases. In the original analysis: Estimation of nucleated cell counts was performed using reference gene primer amplification. The repertoire was sequenced with immunoSEQ multiplex PCR; TCRdb's copy has only in-frame clones and lacks some. That table furnishes V, J and clone size, whereas the DNA furnished D and trimming. The table lists 130,000 or so clones, around 86% of them singletons, with 1.6% in the top ten. Sequenced sample: peripheral blood. The TCR was taken from a human donor in a cohort sampled during active COVID-19. The V gene is TRBV2, the J gene TRBJ2-1; 12 positions agree with TRBD2. CDR3 sequence reads: CASTKLAGGLNEQFF. In nucleotides, the CDR3 is TGTGCCAGCACCAAACTAGCGGGAGGTCTGAATGAGCAGTTCTTC.